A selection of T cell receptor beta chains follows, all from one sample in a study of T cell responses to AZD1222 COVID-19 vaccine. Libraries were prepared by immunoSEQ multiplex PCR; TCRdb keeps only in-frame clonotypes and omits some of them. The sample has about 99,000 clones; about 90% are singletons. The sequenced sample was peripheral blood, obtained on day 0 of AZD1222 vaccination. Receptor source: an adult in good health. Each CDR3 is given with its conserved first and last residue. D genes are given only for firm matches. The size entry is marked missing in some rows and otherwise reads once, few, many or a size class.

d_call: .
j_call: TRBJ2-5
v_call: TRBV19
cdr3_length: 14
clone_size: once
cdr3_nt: TGTGCCAGTAGTATAATGGCCAGCCAAGAGACCCAGTACTTC
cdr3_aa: CASSIMASQETQYF

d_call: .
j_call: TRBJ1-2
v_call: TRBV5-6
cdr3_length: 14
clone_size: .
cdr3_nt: TGTGCCAGCAGCCCCTCAACAGATAACTATGGCTACACCTTC
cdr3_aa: CASSPSTDNYGYTF

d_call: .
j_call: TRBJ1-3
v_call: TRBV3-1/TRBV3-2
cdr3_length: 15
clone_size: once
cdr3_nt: TGTGCCAGCAGCCAAGATAGGTGGGGTAGAAACACCATATATTTT
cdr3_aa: CASSQDRWGRNTIYF

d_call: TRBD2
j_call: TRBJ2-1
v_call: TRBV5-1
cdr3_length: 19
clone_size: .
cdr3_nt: TGTACCAGCAGCTTGGTCCCGGGATTGGGGACTAGGTTAAACAATGAGCAGTTCTTC
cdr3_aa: CTSSLVPGLGTRLNNEQFF

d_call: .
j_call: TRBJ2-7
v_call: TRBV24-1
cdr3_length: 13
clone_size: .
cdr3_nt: TGTGCCACCAGGACAGGGAGGACCTACGAGCAGTACTTC
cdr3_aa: CATRTGRTYEQYF

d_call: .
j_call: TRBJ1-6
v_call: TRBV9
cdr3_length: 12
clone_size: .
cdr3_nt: TGTGCCAGCAGCGCAGATAAATCACCCCTCCACTTT
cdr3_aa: CASSADKSPLHF

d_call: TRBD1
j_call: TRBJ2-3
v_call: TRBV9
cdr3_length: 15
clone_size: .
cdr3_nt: TGTGCCAGCAGCGAGGGGACAGGGGCAAGGGATACGCAGTATTTT
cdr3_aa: CASSEGTGARDTQYF

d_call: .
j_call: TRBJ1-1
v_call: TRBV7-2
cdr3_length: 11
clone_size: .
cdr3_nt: TGTGCCAGCAGCTTCGAGGATGAAGCTTTCTTT
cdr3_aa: CASSFEDEAFF

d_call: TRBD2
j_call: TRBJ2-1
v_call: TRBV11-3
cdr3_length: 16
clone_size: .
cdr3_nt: TGTGCCAGCAGCTTAGCGGGAGGAGGGTCCTACAATGAGCAGTTCTTC
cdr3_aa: CASSLAGGGSYNEQFF

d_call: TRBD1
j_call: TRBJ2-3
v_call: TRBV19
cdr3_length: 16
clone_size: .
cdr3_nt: TGTGCCAGTAGTATGCATAGGGACAGGAGCACAGATACGCAGTATTTT
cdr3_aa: CASSMHRDRSTDTQYF

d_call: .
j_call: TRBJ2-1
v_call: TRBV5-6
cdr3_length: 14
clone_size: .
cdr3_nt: TGTGCCAGCAGCCCGGACGCCCACTACAATGAGCAGTTCTTC
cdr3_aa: CASSPDAHYNEQFF

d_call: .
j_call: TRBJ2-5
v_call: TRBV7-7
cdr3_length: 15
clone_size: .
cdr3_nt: TGTGCTAGCAGCTTAGGCGGACCCCCACAAGAGACCCAGTACTTC
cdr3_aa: CASSLGGPPQETQYF

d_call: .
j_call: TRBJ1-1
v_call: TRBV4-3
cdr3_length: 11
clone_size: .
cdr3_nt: TGCGCCAGCAGCCATTGGCCTGAAGCTTTCTTT
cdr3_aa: CASSHWPEAFF

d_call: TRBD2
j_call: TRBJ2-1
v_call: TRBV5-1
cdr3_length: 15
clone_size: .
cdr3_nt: TGTGCCAGCAGCTTGGTCCTAGCGGGAGAAGGTGAGCAGTTCTTC
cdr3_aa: CASSLVLAGEGEQFF

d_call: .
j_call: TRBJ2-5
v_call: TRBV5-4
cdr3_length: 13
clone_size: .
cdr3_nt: TGTGCCAGCAGCTTAGGAGAGCACTTTCCCCAGTACTTC
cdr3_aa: CASSLGEHFPQYF

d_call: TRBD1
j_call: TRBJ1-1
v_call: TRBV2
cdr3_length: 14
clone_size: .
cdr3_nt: TGTGCCAGCACGGGGACAGGGAAGTGGACTGAAGCTTTCTTT
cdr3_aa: CASTGTGKWTEAFF

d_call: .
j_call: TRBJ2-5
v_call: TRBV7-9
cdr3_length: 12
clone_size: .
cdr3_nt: TGTGCCAGCAGCATCGTAGGGGGGACCCAGTACTTC
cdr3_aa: CASSIVGGTQYF

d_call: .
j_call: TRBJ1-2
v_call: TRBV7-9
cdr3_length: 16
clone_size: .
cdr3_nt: TGTGCCAGCAGCTTACTACCAGGGAACCTAAACTATGGCTACACCTTC
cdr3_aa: CASSLLPGNLNYGYTF

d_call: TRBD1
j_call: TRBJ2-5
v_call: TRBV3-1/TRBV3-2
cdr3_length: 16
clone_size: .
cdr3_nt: TGTGCCAGCAGCCAAGAGACAGGGGGTGCCCGCGAGACCCAGTACTTC
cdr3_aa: CASSQETGGARETQYF

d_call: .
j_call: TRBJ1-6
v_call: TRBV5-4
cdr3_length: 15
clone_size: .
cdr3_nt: TGTGCCAGCAGCTTAGCTGCAGACAACAATTCACCCCTCCACTTT
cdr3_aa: CASSLAADNNSPLHF

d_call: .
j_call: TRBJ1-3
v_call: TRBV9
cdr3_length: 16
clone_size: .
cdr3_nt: TGTGCCAGCAGCGTATTTCAGGGCCCCCCTGGAAACACCATATATTTT
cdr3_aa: CASSVFQGPPGNTIYF

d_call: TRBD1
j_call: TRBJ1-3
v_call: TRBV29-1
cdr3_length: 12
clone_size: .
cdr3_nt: TGCAGCGTTGAGGAGGGGGCTAACACCATATATTTT
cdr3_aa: CSVEEGANTIYF

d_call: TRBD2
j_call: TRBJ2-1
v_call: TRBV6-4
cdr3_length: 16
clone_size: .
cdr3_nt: TGTGCCAGCAGTGTACTAGCGGGGGGCCGGGCGAATGAGCAGTTCTTC
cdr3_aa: CASSVLAGGRANEQFF

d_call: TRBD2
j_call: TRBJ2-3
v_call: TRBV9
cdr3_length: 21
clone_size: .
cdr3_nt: TGTGCCAGCAGCGTAGCCCCAGGGACTAGCGGGAGTGGTCGTTTCACAGATACGCAGTATTTT
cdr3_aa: CASSVAPGTSGSGRFTDTQYF

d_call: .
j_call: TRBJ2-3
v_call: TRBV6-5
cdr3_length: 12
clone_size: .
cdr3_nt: TGTGCCAGCAGTCTGGGTGGGGATACGCAGTATTTT
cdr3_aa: CASSLGGDTQYF

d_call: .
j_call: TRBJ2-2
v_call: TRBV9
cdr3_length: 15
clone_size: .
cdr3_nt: TGTGCCAGCAGCGTAGGGGGGGCCAACACCGGGGAGCTGTTTTTT
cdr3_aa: CASSVGGANTGELFF

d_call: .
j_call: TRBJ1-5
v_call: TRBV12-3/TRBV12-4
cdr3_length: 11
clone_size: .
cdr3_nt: TGTGCCAGCGGCCAGGGTCAGCCCCAGCATTTT
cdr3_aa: CASGQGQPQHF

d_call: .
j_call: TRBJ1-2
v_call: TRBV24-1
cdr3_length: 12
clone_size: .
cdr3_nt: TGTGCCACCAGTGCCCCCGGCAATGGCTACACCTTC
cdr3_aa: CATSAPGNGYTF